A single sample gave rise to the 18 T cell receptor beta chains below, sequenced in a study of cytomegalovirus exposure and HLA in healthy donors. The PCR contained 60 Vbeta and 13 Jbeta primers. Method: immunoSEQ multiplex PCR; TCRdb's copy keeps in-frame clones and lacks some. This sample has 150,000 to 200,000 clones, with around 86% found just once. Sequenced: PBMCs. These receptors were obtained from a human donor in good health.

The chain employs TRBV6-6 and TRBJ2-7; the match to TRBD1 covers 8 bases. Germline lookup yields CDR1 MNHNY and CDR2 SVGAGI (reference sequence). CDR3 length equals 15 residues. V lost 0 bases to trimming and J lost 6 bases; unmatched junction nucleotides: 7. Here the CDR3 reads CASSYSSGGMGEQYF. CDR3 nucleotides: TGTGCCAGCAGTTACTCTTCAGGGGGCATGGGCGAGCAGTACTTC.

This clone was observed once. V gene TRBV19 combines with J gene TRBJ2-6; 9 bases are shared with TRBD2. Germline V gene data show CDR1 as LNHDA and CDR2 as SQIVND (reference sequence). This CDR3 is built from 16 residues. With V trimmed by 5 bases and J by 6 bases, 8 bases remained unmatched. The CDR3 is CASSGRGGGVANVLTF. In DNA form, the CDR3 reads TGTGCCAGTAGTGGCCGGGGCGGGGGGGTGGCCAACGTCCTGACTTTC.

J is TRBJ2-7 and V is TRBV19, with D possibly matching TRBD1 (6 bases). Germline V gives CDR1 LNHDA, CDR2 SQIVND (reference sequence). The ends were cut back, 3 bases at V and 5 bases at J, with 17 bases in the middle. The CDR3 consists of 15 residues. This CDR3 is CASSIRTGIRHEQYF. The CDR3, as DNA: TGTGCCAGTAGTATTCGTACAGGGATTAGGCACGAGCAGTACTTC. Looking up the rest from reference TRBV19 and TRBJ2-7 gives the full variable domain: DGGITQSPKYLFRKEGQNVTLSCEQNLNHDAMYWYRQDPGQGLRLIYYSQIVNDFQKGDIAEGYSVSREKKESFPLTVTSAQKNPTAFYLCASSIRTGIRHEQYFGPGTRLTVT.

The chain uses TRBV7-2 and TRBJ2-7; 12 nucleotides agree with TRBD1. V dropped 5 bases and J dropped 5; count of bases not matched to a gene: 7. The V gene's germline CDR1 is SGHTA and CDR2 FQGNSA. The CDR3 is made up of 15 amino acids. CDR3 region: CASSPSGTGGDEQYF. The CDR3 coding sequence is TGTGCCAGCAGCCCCTCCGGGACAGGGGGCGACGAGCAGTACTTC.

The rearrangement uses TRBV7-2 and TRBJ2-3; D may be TRBD1 (5 bases). This CDR3 is built from 16 residues. The V gene's germline CDR1 is SGHTA and CDR2 FQGNSA. The ends were cut back, 1 base at V and 0 bases at J, with 11 bases in the middle. The CDR3 DNA is TGTGCCAGCAGCTTAGTAGGGGATCCTAGCACAGATACGCAGTATTTT. Amino acids: CASSLVGDPSTDTQYF.

This sequence joins TRBV19 and TRBJ2-5; unclear D gene. The CDR3 sequence is 17 residues long. Trimming removed 3 bases from V and 4 bases from J, with 21 bases in between. Germline loops: CDR1 LNHDA, CDR2 SQIVND (reference sequence). The CDR3 bases are TGTGCCAGTAGTATGGCGCGGCTGGGTCCCCGAGGAGAGACCCAGTACTTC. Translating gives CASSMARLGPRGETQYF.

The V gene is TRBV7-9, the J gene TRBJ1-1, with 7 positions matching TRBD1. The CDR3 runs to 12 residues. Germline V lookup: CDR1 SEHNR, CDR2 FQNEAQ (reference sequence). V dropped 4 bases and J dropped 10; count of bases not matched to a gene: 6. CDR3 sequence reads: CASSSNRGGAFF. Written as DNA, the CDR3 is TGTGCCAGCAGCTCAAACAGGGGAGGAGCTTTCTTT.

The chain links TRBV27 to TRBJ1-6; D is uncertain. Germline values: CDR1 MNHEY, CDR2 SMNVEV (reference sequence). The CDR3 totals 12 residues. V was pared by 6 bases and J by 6 bases, with 6 bases between. CDR3 sequence: CASSLLNSPLHF. The CDR3 DNA reads as TGTGCCAGCAGCCTCCTTAATTCACCCCTCCACTTT.

The rearrangement links TRBV4-3 to TRBJ2-7, with D unclear. Per germline, CDR1 LGHNA and CDR2 YSLEER. V lost 0 bases and J lost 0, with 9 bases in between. The CDR3 covers 15 residues. The DNA for the CDR3 is TGCGCCAGCAGCCAAGATATCCGGAGCTCCTACGAGCAGTACTTC. It encodes CASSQDIRSSYEQYF.

This chain uses TRBV2 with TRBJ2-1, with D perhaps matching TRBD1 (6 bases). Trimming pared 8 bases from V and 6 bases from J, leaving 11 bases between. The CDR3 length is 12 residues. Per germline, CDR1 SNHLY and CDR2 FYNNEI. As DNA, the CDR3 is TGTGCCAGCGAACAGGGTATCAATGAGCAGTTCTTC. Amino acids: CASEQGINEQFF.

This clone occurred a few times. The chain combines TRBV19 with TRBJ1-5; D unclear. Germline loops: CDR1 LNHDA, CDR2 SQIVND (reference sequence). The CDR3 is made up of 18 amino acids. V was trimmed by 0 bases and J by 0 bases, leaving 15 bases between them. The CDR3 protein is CASSIDEGRPNSNQPQHF. CDR3 bases: TGTGCCAGTAGTATAGATGAAGGCAGGCCGAATAGCAATCAGCCCCAGCATTTT. The complete variable domain, with remaining parts taken from reference TRBV19 and TRBJ1-5, reads DGGITQSPKYLFRKEGQNVTLSCEQNLNHDAMYWYRQDPGQGLRLIYYSQIVNDFQKGDIAEGYSVSREKKESFPLTVTSAQKNPTAFYLCASSIDEGRPNSNQPQHFGDGTRLSIL.

This chain links TRBV7-2 with TRBJ2-1, with 7 bases that match TRBD2. The CDR3 totals 14 residues. The germline V gene has CDR1 SGHTA and CDR2 FQGNSA. With 5 bases clipped from V and 5 bases from J, the junction kept 6 bases outside the gene matches. The DNA of the CDR3 is TGTGCCAGCAGCATTCTAGCGGTAGACAATGAGCAGTTCTTC. This gives the protein CASSILAVDNEQFF.

The gene calls are TRBV10-1 and TRBJ1-1; D not certain. The CDR3 consists of 13 residues. Germline CDR1 reads WNHNN; CDR2 reads SYGVQD (reference sequence). The V end lost 3 bases, the J end lost 1 base, and 6 bases lay between the germline ends. The CDR3 DNA sequence: TGCGCCAGCAGTGATGGAGGGAACACTGAAGCTTTCTTT. It specifies CASSDGGNTEAFF.

V usage is TRBV6-1 and J usage is TRBJ1-1; no clear D. The CDR3 is 14 amino acids. The germline CDR1 and CDR2 sequences are MNHNS and SASEGT. Between the trimmed V and J ends, which lost 2 bases and 2 bases, there was a span of 9 bases. CDR3 region: CASSESALNTEAFF. CDR3 DNA: TGTGCCAGCAGTGAAAGCGCTCTCAACACTGAAGCTTTCTTT.

This sequence joins TRBV6-6 and TRBJ1-2; D gene unclear. The CDR3 sequence is 11 residues long. Germline lookup yields CDR1 MNHNY and CDR2 SVGAGI (reference sequence). Trimming pared 5 bases from V and 6 bases from J, leaving 7 bases between. CDR3 in DNA: TGTGCCAGCAGTGACATCCATGGCTACACCTTC. As protein: CASSDIHGYTF.

CDR3 amino acids: CASSSGHSSYEQYF. CDR3 DNA sequence: TGTGCCAGCAGCTCTGGGCATAGCTCCTACGAGCAGTACTTC. The chain employs TRBV5-6 and TRBJ2-7; D ambiguous. V was trimmed by 3 bases and J by 0 bases, leaving 10 bases between them. Germline CDR1 SGHDT, CDR2 YYEEEE. CDR3 length: 14 amino acids.

This clone was counted a single time. The chain is built from TRBV5-5 and TRBJ2-1; TRBD2 matches 7 bases. This CDR3 has 13 amino acids. Germline V gene data show CDR1 as SGHKS and CDR2 as YYEKEE (reference sequence). The V segment lost 3 bases and the J segment 7 bases; nucleotides outside the gene matches: 4. The CDR3 DNA is TGTGCCAGCAGCTGGGGCGGGGGAAATGAGCAGTTCTTC. Translated, it gives CASSWGGGNEQFF.

This clone was detected once. This rearrangement joins TRBV2 to TRBJ2-1; 7 bases align to TRBD1. This CDR3 spans 15 amino acids. Per the germline V gene, CDR1 is SNHLY and CDR2 is FYNNEI. Trimming took 6 bases from V and 7 from J; bases not matched to a gene: 12. DNA for the CDR3: TGTGCCAGCAGCCAGACAGGGTCGGGTGGGAATGAGCAGTTCTTC. This encodes CASSQTGSGGNEQFF.